These T cell receptor beta chains were read from a single sample in a study of beta chain features in type 1 diabetes. Produced via immunoSEQ multiplex PCR; TCRdb's table is partial and in-frame only. The sample contains roughly 140,000 clones, 6.5% to 8.5% of which appear only once. Sample: central memory CD4+ T cells from blood. These receptors originate from a woman between 25 and 40 years old in good health. The CDR3 runs from the conserved cysteine through the conserved F or W. D genes are given only for firm matches. The size entry is marked missing in some rows and otherwise reads once, few, many or a size class.

d_call	v_call	clone_size	j_call	cdr3_nt	cdr3_aa
-	TRBV28	-	TRBJ2-7	TGTGCCAGCAGTTTAGGACAGTTGGCGGGCGAGCAGTACTTC	CASSLGQLAGEQYF
-	TRBV27	-	TRBJ2-3	TGTGCCAGCAGGGGTGACAGTCCAAGCACAGATACGCAGTATTTT	CASRGDSPSTDTQYF
-	TRBV25-1	few	TRBJ1-5	TGTGCCAGCAGTGCGGGAGGACGGGGGGGTAGTCAGCCCCAGCATTTT	CASSAGGRGGSQPQHF
-	TRBV7-9	many	TRBJ2-5	TGTGCCAGCAGCTTACCAGAGCGGAGCCAGTACTTC	CASSLPERSQYF
TRBD1	TRBV28	-	TRBJ1-5	TGTGCCAGCAGTTTATTCGGGACAGGGGATAATCAGCCCCAGCATTTT	CASSLFGTGDNQPQHF
-	TRBV14	-	TRBJ1-1	TGTGCCAGCAGCCAAGGTAGCCGAGTGAACACTGAAGCTTTCTTT	CASSQGSRVNTEAFF
TRBD2	TRBV28	-	TRBJ2-1	TGTGCCAGCAGTCCCTTTTTGCTAGCGGGAAACGATGAGCAGTTCTTC	CASSPFLLAGNDEQFF
-	TRBV5-1	-	TRBJ2-1	TGCGCCAGCAGCTTAATACAAATGGACAGTAGACTCTCCCTTTCTTACAATGAGCAGTTCTTC	CASSLIQMDSRLSLSYNEQFF
TRBD2	TRBV7-9	-	TRBJ2-7	TGTGCCAGCAGCTTAGGGTCGAGGGAGGGACGCTACGAGCAGTACTTC	CASSLGSREGRYEQYF
TRBD1	TRBV19	-	TRBJ1-1	TGTGCCAGTAGTCCCCCTCGACAGGGGATGAACACTGAAGCTTTCTTT	CASSPPRQGMNTEAFF
TRBD1	TRBV5-1	-	TRBJ2-7	TGCGCCAGCAGGGCGGGACAGGGGCCACCCTACGAGCAGTACTTC	CASRAGQGPPYEQYF
TRBD1	TRBV7-8	few	TRBJ1-1	TGTGCCAGCAGCTCGACAGGGGGCGGAAACACTGAAGCTTTCTTT	CASSSTGGGNTEAFF
-	TRBV28	many	TRBJ2-2	TGTGCCAGCAGACTCCCGGACTGGAACACCGGGGAGCTGTTTTTT	CASRLPDWNTGELFF
-	TRBV13	-	TRBJ2-5	TGTGCCAGCAGCTTAGGTCAGGGTCTAAGGTACTTC	CASSLGQGLRYF
TRBD2	TRBV28	few	TRBJ2-1	TGTGCCAGCAGTACCCCGGGACTAGCGGGAGGGCCGGATGAGCAGTTCTTC	CASSTPGLAGGPDEQFF
TRBD1	TRBV15	few	TRBJ2-5	TGTGCCACCAGCAGAGAGTTGACAGGGGTCCAAGAGACCCAGTACTTC	CATSRELTGVQETQYF
-	TRBV2	-	TRBJ2-3	TGTGCCAGCAAAGTGACAGGGACTTTCCTCTCTAGCACAGATACGCAGTATTTT	CASKVTGTFLSSTDTQYF
TRBD1	TRBV19	few	TRBJ2-5	TGTGCCACCACTAGTCCGGGACAGGGAAAAGAGACCCAGTACTTC	CATTSPGQGKETQYF
-	TRBV10-3	-	TRBJ1-1	TGTGCCACGATTCGCACAGAGAACACTGAAGCTTTCTTT	CATIRTENTEAFF
TRBD2	TRBV27	-	TRBJ2-7	TGTGCCAGCAGTTTTGGGCGGGGGAACTCCTACGAGCAGTACTTC	CASSFGRGNSYEQYF
TRBD1	TRBV4-2	-	TRBJ1-2	TGTGCCAGCGGCCCCGACACAGGGGGCTATGGCTACACCTTC	CASGPDTGGYGYTF
-	TRBV13	-	TRBJ1-1	TGTGCCAGCAGCTTAAGGGTCCGGGGAGGCACTGAAGCTTTCTTT	CASSLRVRGGTEAFF
TRBD1	TRBV18	-	TRBJ1-1	TGTGCCAGCTCACAGCAGGGGGCGAAGGCCAACACTGAAGCTTTCTTT	CASSQQGAKANTEAFF
TRBD1	TRBV19	few	TRBJ1-1	TGTGCCAGTAGTATAGGTCGGACAGGGGTATGGACTGAAGCTTTCTTT	CASSIGRTGVWTEAFF
-	TRBV28	-	TRBJ1-2	TGTGCCAGCAGTTTATTACAGGGTGGCTACACCTTC	CASSLLQGGYTF
TRBD1	TRBV19	few	TRBJ1-5	TGTGCCAGTAGCAAACTGGCAGGGGGTGGTCAGCCCCAGCATTTT	CASSKLAGGGQPQHF
-	TRBV9	few	TRBJ1-1	TGTGCCAGCAGCGTCACGGACAGAGTGAACACTGAAGCTTTCTTT	CASSVTDRVNTEAFF
TRBD1	TRBV30	few	TRBJ1-4	TGTGCCTGGAGTGGACAGGGTAAAGAGAATGAAAAACTGTTTTTT	CAWSGQGKENEKLFF
TRBD2	TRBV9	few	TRBJ2-5	TGTGCCAGCAGCGTAGAGCCAGCGGGAGTACGAGAGCAGTACTTC	CASSVEPAGVREQYF
TRBD1	TRBV28	few	TRBJ1-5	TGTGCCAGCAGTCGGACAGGACAAAATCAGCCCCAGCATTTT	CASSRTGQNQPQHF
-	TRBV7-9	many	TRBJ1-1	TGTGCCAGCAGCTCAAATACAGGGACTGAAGCTTTCTTT	CASSSNTGTEAFF
TRBD1	TRBV27	-	TRBJ2-5	TGTGCCAGCAACCCCCAGGGGGTGGAGACCCAGTACTTC	CASNPQGVETQYF
TRBD1	TRBV7-2	few	TRBJ2-2	TGTGCCAGCAGCCGACAGGGAGCGAACACCGGGGAGCTGTTTTTT	CASSRQGANTGELFF
-	TRBV2	few	TRBJ2-5	TGTGCCAGCAGTGAACGTCTCCGGGAAGAGACCCAGTACTTC	CASSERLREETQYF
-	TRBV6-4	many	TRBJ2-3	TGTGCCAGCAGTAGGGACTCCTTCACAGATACGCAGTATTTT	CASSRDSFTDTQYF
TRBD1	TRBV28	few	TRBJ2-1	TGTGCCAGCAGTTCCCAAGGACAGGTTTTCTCCTACAATGAGCAGTTCTTC	CASSSQGQVFSYNEQFF
-	TRBV6-1	-	TRBJ2-7	TGTGCCAGCAGTGCGGAGGGGAGCTCCTACGAGCAGTACTTC	CASSAEGSSYEQYF
-	TRBV7-2	-	TRBJ2-3	TGTGCCAGCAGCTTTACGAGGGCGGGGAGGATAAGGTACACAGATACGCAGTATTTT	CASSFTRAGRIRYTDTQYF
TRBD2	TRBV5-4	few	TRBJ2-1	TGTGCCAGCAGCCCCACTTGGACAGGGACTAGCGGGATCGGTGAGCAGTTCTTC	CASSPTWTGTSGIGEQFF
-	TRBV7-8	few	TRBJ1-2	TGTGCCAGCAGCAGAACGGGGAGTCCGAACTATGGCTACACCTTC	CASSRTGSPNYGYTF
-	TRBV6-6	many	TRBJ2-6	TGTGCCAGCAGTAACATGGGGGCCAACGTCCTGACTTTC	CASSNMGANVLTF
TRBD1	TRBV9	-	TRBJ2-7	TGTGCCAGCAGCGTAGCCGGGGACAGGGGACGGAACGAGCAGTACTTC	CASSVAGDRGRNEQYF
-	TRBV21-1	few	TRBJ2-5	TGTGCCAGCAGCATTGACAGGGTGAGAGGGCAAGAGACCCAGTACTTC	CASSIDRVRGQETQYF
-	TRBV27	few	TRBJ2-5	TGTGCCAGCAGTTGGGCGGGACTTGGGGAGACCCAGTACTTC	CASSWAGLGETQYF
TRBD1	TRBV9	-	TRBJ2-2	TGTGCCAGCAGCGTAGAACAGGGGGCAAGGGCCGGGGAGCTGTTTTTT	CASSVEQGARAGELFF
-	TRBV28	few	TRBJ1-2	TGTGCCAGCTTTACGCCGGGGGGCTACACCTTC	CASFTPGGYTF
-	TRBV11-3	-	TRBJ2-5	TGTGCCAGCAGCGGAAGGGGGGGGACCCAGTACTTC	CASSGRGGTQYF
TRBD2	TRBV29-1	many	TRBJ2-5	TGCAGCGTTGAACGCAGCGGGAGGGCGGAGACCCAGTACTTC	CSVERSGRAETQYF
TRBD1	TRBV10-3	-	TRBJ2-7	TGTGCCGTAGGGACAGGGTTGGAGTACGAGCAGTACTTC	CAVGTGLEYEQYF
TRBD2	TRBV7-9	many	TRBJ2-1	TGTGCCAGCCTCATAGCGGGAGGTCGCAATGAGCAGTTCTTC	CASLIAGGRNEQFF
-	TRBV7-2	-	TRBJ2-1	TGTGCCAGCAGCTTAGGAGGTTCGGGACTCAACAATGAGCAGTTCTTC	CASSLGGSGLNNEQFF
TRBD1	TRBV9	-	TRBJ2-1	TGTGCCAGCAGCGTGAGTGGGGGACAGGGATACAATGAGCAGTTCTTC	CASSVSGGQGYNEQFF
-	TRBV6-1	few	TRBJ1-5	TGTGCCAGCAGTGAACAGGGTGTTAGCAATCAGCCCCAGCATTTT	CASSEQGVSNQPQHF
TRBD2	TRBV7-9	few	TRBJ2-1	TGTGCCAGCACCCCAGCGGGGCCCTACAATGAGCAGTTCTTC	CASTPAGPYNEQFF
-	TRBV19	few	TRBJ1-5	TGTGCCAGTAGTATACAGGGCGATCAGCCCCAGCATTTT	CASSIQGDQPQHF
-	TRBV7-2	few	TRBJ1-1	TGTGCCAGCAGGTTTGGCCCCGGGACTGAAGCTTTCTTT	CASRFGPGTEAFF
-	TRBV5-6	few	TRBJ1-4	TGTGCCAGCAGCTTGTATTCGCAAGGGACTGCTAATGAAAAACTGTTTTTT	CASSLYSQGTANEKLFF